This T cell receptor beta chain was recovered during a study of T cell responses to AZD1222 COVID-19 vaccine. With respect to this clone: Its target is not known.

Assay: immunoSEQ multiplex PCR; the TCRdb copy retains only in-frame clones and omits some. Of about 150,000 clones listed, less than 95% are singletons. Germline loops: CDR1 SGHNT, CDR2 YYREEE (reference sequence). V was cut by 0 bases and J by 4 bases, with 4 bases left in between. CDR3 length: 12 residues. Overall study results and limits: Reports indicate that nearly half of spike-specific TCRs are directed at unmutated variant regions.

The source was peripheral blood, collected 28 days after the second AZD1222 dose. The chain joins TRBV5-4 to TRBJ1-2; D unresolved. This receptor was taken from an adult who received the AZD1222 COVID-19 vaccine. Here the CDR3 DNA reads TGTGCCAGCAGCTTGGATGTCTATGGCTACACCTTC. The encoded protein is CASSLDVYGYTF.